A single sample is the source of the 19 T cell receptor beta chains below, sequenced in a study of T cell responses to AZD1222 COVID-19 vaccine. TCRdb keeps only in-frame clones here, not all; method: immunoSEQ multiplex PCR. The sample lists approximately 120,000 clones, roughly 87% occurring once. The source material was peripheral blood, sampled on day 0 of AZD1222 vaccination. The receptors originated from an adult in good health.

The chain combines TRBV29-1 with TRBJ2-7; TRBD1 matches at 7 bases. V dropped 1 base and J dropped 5; count of bases not matched to a gene: 5. The CDR3 sequence is 13 residues long. CDR1 is SQVTM and CDR2 is ANQGSEA in the germline V gene. The CDR3 here is CSVEGTGIHEQYF. The CDR3, as DNA: TGCAGCGTTGAAGGGACAGGTATCCACGAGCAGTACTTC.

The chain employs TRBV7-2 and TRBJ1-2, with no clear D. The germline gives CDR1 SGHTA, CDR2 FQGNSA. Trimming took 0 bases from V and 4 from J, leaving 12 bases between them. This CDR3 has 15 residues. CDR3 protein: CASSLAVQRTYGYTF. The CDR3 DNA sequence: TGTGCCAGCAGCTTAGCGGTACAGCGAACCTATGGCTACACCTTC.

The chain recombines TRBV18 with TRBJ1-5, with 7 bases identical to TRBD1. Unmatched junction bases numbered 2, after V lost 3 bases and J lost 3 bases. The germline V gene encodes CDR1 KGHSH and CDR2 LQKENI. The CDR3 sequence is 14 residues long. The CDR3, as DNA: TGTGCCAGCTCACCGGGACAGAACAATCAGCCCCAGCATTTT. As protein: CASSPGQNNQPQHF.

A single count supports this clone. The V call is TRBV10-3, the J call TRBJ2-7, with 8 bases lining up with TRBD2. In germline, CDR1 is ENHRY, CDR2 SYGVKD. V lost 4 bases, J lost 2 bases, and 4 bases stayed unmatched. The CDR3 spans 14 residues. The DNA of the CDR3 is TGTGCCATCAGTGGGACTAGCTCTCCCTACGAGCAGTACTTC. It encodes CAISGTSSPYEQYF.

This clone was seen only a few times. This rearrangement joins TRBV7-8 to TRBJ1-5; TRBD1 agrees at 10 bases. The CDR3 has 16 amino acids. Germline loops: CDR1 SGHVS, CDR2 FQNEAQ. With 5 bases clipped from V and 6 bases from J, the junction kept 10 bases outside the gene matches. Here the CDR3 reads CASSPRTGGLVQPQHF. The CDR3 DNA is TGTGCCAGCAGCCCAAGGACAGGGGGATTGGTTCAGCCCCAGCATTTT. Based on the CDR3 plus reference TRBV7-8 and TRBJ1-5, the full variable domain is GAGVSQSPRYKVAKRGQDVALRCDPISGHVSLFWYQQALGQGPEFLTYFQNEAQLDKSGLPSDRFFAERPEGSVSTLKIQRTQQEDSAVYLCASSPRTGGLVQPQHFGDGTRLSIL.

The chain is built from TRBV13 and TRBJ2-7; tentatively, D is TRBD1 (6 bases). Germline V gene sequence: CDR1 PRHDT, CDR2 FYEKMQ (reference sequence). The CDR3 is made up of 13 amino acids. With 2 bases removed from V and 3 bases from J, the gap between germline ends came to 8 bases. This chain's CDR3 is CASSLTQGYEQYF. The CDR3 coding sequence is TGTGCCAGCAGCTTAACACAGGGCTACGAGCAGTACTTC.

V gene TRBV9 combines with J gene TRBJ1-6; TRBD1 aligns across 8 bases. CDR3 length: 14 residues. CDR1 SGDLS and CDR2 YYNGEE come from the germline V gene. V was pared by 3 bases and J by 10 bases, with 6 bases of the junction left unmatched. The CDR3 nucleotides read TGTGCCAGCAGCGCAGGGGGCGAGGGCTCACCCCTCCACTTT. Translation gives CASSAGGEGSPLHF.

The chain carries TRBV3-1 (or the pseudogene TRBV3-2) and TRBJ1-4, with D perhaps TRBD1 (5 bases). The CDR3 totals 15 residues. V gave up 1 base and J gave up 7 bases, with 13 bases separating them. CDR1 and CDR2 from the germline V gene are LGHDT and YNNKEL (reference sequence). CDR3 region: CASSQAGYGAEKLFF. The CDR3 DNA sequence: TGTGCCAGCAGCCAAGCAGGCTATGGGGCTGAAAAACTGTTTTTT.

The chain links TRBV4-1 to TRBJ2-7; the D is unclear. Germline-derived CDR1 and CDR2 are MGHRA and YSYEKL. There are 14 residues in the CDR3. V gave up 1 base and J gave up 4 bases, with 11 bases separating them. The CDR3 protein is CASSQAPASYEQYF. In DNA, the CDR3 is TGCGCCAGCAGCCAAGCCCCCGCTAGTTACGAGCAGTACTTC.

This chain connects TRBV27 to TRBJ2-3; D might be TRBD2 (6 bases). With 10 bases removed from V and 5 bases from J, the gap between germline ends came to 19 bases. This CDR3 region has 14 residues. Germline assignment: CDR1 MNHEY and CDR2 SMNVEV (reference sequence). CDR3 protein: CATRIGGVGDTQYF. CDR3 nucleotides: TGTGCCACCAGGATCGGAGGGGTAGGAGATACGCAGTATTTT.

The CDR3 sequence is CASSPWRSGDQETQYF. CDR3 DNA: TGTGCCAGCAGCCCTTGGAGGTCAGGGGACCAAGAGACCCAGTACTTC. This chain joins TRBV5-6 and TRBJ2-5; TRBD1 might be the D (6 bases). The CDR3 runs 16 residues. The germline gives CDR1 SGHDT, CDR2 YYEEEE. Trimming cost V 4 bases and J 0 bases, with 16 bases left between them.

This clone appeared a single time. The chain recombines TRBV11-2 with TRBJ2-7; D uncertain. Per germline, CDR1 SGHAT and CDR2 FQNNGV. CDR3 length: 13 residues. Between the trimmed V and J ends, which lost 0 bases and 3 bases, there was a span of 6 bases. The CDR3 DNA follows: TGTGCCAGCAGCTTAGACATAGACTACGAGCAGTACTTC. Its translation: CASSLDIDYEQYF.

This chain connects TRBV6-2 or TRBV6-3 to TRBJ2-5, with a weak D call TRBD2 (7 bases). Deletions cut 2 bases from V and 2 bases from J, with 18 bases between. Germline assignment: CDR1 MNHEY and CDR2 SVGEGT. The CDR3 spans 17 residues. Here the CDR3 reads CASSYRFGGGLQETQYF. CDR3 nucleotides: TGTGCCAGCAGTTACAGGTTTGGGGGGGGGCTGCAAGAGACCCAGTACTTC.

J is TRBJ2-1 and V is TRBV27; no clear D gene. Germline loops: CDR1 MNHEY, CDR2 SMNVEV (reference sequence). This CDR3 has 14 residues. V shed 5 bases and J shed 0 bases, with 8 bases lying between them. The CDR3 sequence: CASSIMSSYNEQFF. CDR3 nucleotides: TGTGCCAGCAGTATTATGAGCTCCTACAATGAGCAGTTCTTC.

The CDR3 sequence is CASSVESQHNEQFF. CDR3 nucleotides: TGTGCCAGCAGCGTAGAGTCACAGCACAATGAGCAGTTCTTC. The chain recombines TRBV9 with TRBJ2-1; D is undetermined. Germline V gene data show CDR1 as SGDLS and CDR2 as YYNGEE. Trimming stripped 0 bases from V and 5 bases from J, with 9 bases between. CDR3 length: 14 residues. Full variable domain (rest looked up from reference TRBV9 and TRBJ2-1): DSGVTQTPKHLITATGQRVTLRCSPRSGDLSVYWYQQSLDQGLQFLIQYYNGEERAKGNILERFSAQQFPDLHSELNLSSLELGDSALYFCASSVESQHNEQFFGPGTRLTVL.

The chain has TRBV6-2 or TRBV6-3 and TRBJ2-7, with D tentatively TRBD1 or TRBD2 (5 bases each). The germline V and J ends were trimmed by 5 bases and 4 bases, with 15 bases remaining between them. The germline gives CDR1 MNHEY, CDR2 SVGEGT. This CDR3 contains 14 residues. CDR3 loop: CASSTPRDGYEQYF. The CDR3 DNA is TGTGCCAGCAGTACCCCTAGGGACGGGTACGAGCAGTACTTC.

The J gene is TRBJ2-3, the V gene TRBV10-3; tentative D call: TRBD2 (5 bases). The germline CDR1 and CDR2 sequences are ENHRY and SYGVKD. CDR3 length: 17 amino acids. Deletions cut 2 bases from V and 1 base from J, with 16 bases between. The CDR3 sequence is CAISEIQGLRGTDTQYF. CDR3 coding DNA: TGTGCCATCAGTGAGATTCAAGGGTTGAGGGGCACAGATACGCAGTATTTT.

The chain joins TRBV10-3 to TRBJ1-3, with D possibly matching TRBD1 (5 bases). Germline V lookup: CDR1 ENHRY, CDR2 SYGVKD. The V end lost 0 bases, the J end lost 2 bases, and 8 bases lay between the germline ends. The CDR3 runs 15 residues. CDR3 in DNA: TGTGCCATCAGTGAGTCACAGGATGCTGGAAACACCATATATTTT. Protein sequence: CAISESQDAGNTIYF.

The CDR3 loop reads CASSSLRGGGYGYTF. DNA of the CDR3: TGTGCCAGCAGTTCTCTCCGGGGAGGGGGATATGGCTACACCTTC. This sequence joins TRBV6-5 and TRBJ1-2, with TRBD1 as a possible D gene (6 bases). Trimming took 4 bases from V and 5 from J, leaving 17 bases between them. The V gene's germline CDR1 is MNHEY and CDR2 SVGAGI. This CDR3 region has 15 residues.